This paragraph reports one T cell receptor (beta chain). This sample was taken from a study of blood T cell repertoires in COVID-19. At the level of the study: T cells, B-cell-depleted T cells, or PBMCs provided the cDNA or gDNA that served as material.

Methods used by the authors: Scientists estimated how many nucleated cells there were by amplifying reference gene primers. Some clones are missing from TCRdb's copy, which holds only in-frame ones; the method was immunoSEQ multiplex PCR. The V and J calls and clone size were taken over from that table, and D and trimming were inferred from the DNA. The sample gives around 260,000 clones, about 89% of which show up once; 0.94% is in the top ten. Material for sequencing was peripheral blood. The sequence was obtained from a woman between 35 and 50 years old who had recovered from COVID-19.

The CDR3 bases are TGTGCCAGCAGCCGGGGACTAGCGGGAGTCACCGCCTACGAGCAGTACTTC. It yields the protein CASSRGLAGVTAYEQYF. This chain connects TRBV6-2 or TRBV6-3 to TRBJ2-7; 14 bases map to TRBD2. Trimming took 6 bases from V and 2 from J; bases not matched to a gene: 9. The CDR3 loop spans 17 amino acids. Per the germline V gene, CDR1 is MNHEY and CDR2 is SVGEGT.